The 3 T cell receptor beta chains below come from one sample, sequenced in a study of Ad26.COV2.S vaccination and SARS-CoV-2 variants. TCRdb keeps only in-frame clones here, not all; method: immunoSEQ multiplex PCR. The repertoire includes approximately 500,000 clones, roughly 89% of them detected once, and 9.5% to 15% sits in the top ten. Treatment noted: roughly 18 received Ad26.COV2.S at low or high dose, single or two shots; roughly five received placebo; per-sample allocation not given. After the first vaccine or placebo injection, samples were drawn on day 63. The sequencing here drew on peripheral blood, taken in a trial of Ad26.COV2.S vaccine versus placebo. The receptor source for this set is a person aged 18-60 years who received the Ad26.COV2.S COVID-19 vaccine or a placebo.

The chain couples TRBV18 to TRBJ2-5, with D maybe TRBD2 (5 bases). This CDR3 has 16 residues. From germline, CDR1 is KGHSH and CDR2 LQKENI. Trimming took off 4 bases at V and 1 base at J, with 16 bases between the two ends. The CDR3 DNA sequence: TGTGCCAGCTCACTATCTCCTGGACTCCTCCAAGAGACCCAGTACTTC. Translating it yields CASSLSPGLLQETQYF.

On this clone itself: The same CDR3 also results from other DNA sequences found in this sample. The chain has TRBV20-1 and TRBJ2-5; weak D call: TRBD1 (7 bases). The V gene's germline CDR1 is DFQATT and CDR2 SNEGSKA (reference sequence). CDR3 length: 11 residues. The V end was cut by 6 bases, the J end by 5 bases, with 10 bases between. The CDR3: CSAAGGETQYF. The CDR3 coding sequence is TGCAGTGCAGCAGGGGGGGAGACCCAGTACTTC.

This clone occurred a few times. The CDR3 loop is CASSLAWPRGYNIQYF. The CDR3, as DNA: TGCGCCAGCAGCTTGGCCTGGCCCAGGGGTTATAACATTCAGTACTTC. The rearrangement joins TRBV5-1 to TRBJ2-4, with D possibly TRBD1 on 6 matching bases. Germline assignment: CDR1 SGHRS and CDR2 YFSETQ. The V end was cut by 0 bases, the J end by 7 bases, with 17 bases between. The CDR3 totals 16 residues.